The 20 T cell receptor beta chains in this list originate from one sample, sequenced in a study of cytomegalovirus exposure and HLA in healthy donors listed by TCRdb under 2017. Library creation used the immunoSEQ multiplex PCR assay. The multiplex PCR relied on a mix of 60 forward primers for TCR Vbeta segments and 13 reverse primers for TCR Jbeta segments. The immuneACCESS repertoire file appears here via TCRdb, limited to in-frame rearrangements. These files lack a portion of the clones; in checked studies, under half of the deficit traces to unresolved V genes, and the cause of the others is not known. Here the sample has about 130,000 clones; 80% occur a single time. Jointly, the top ten make up 2.5% to 3% of the sample. Sequencing input: PBMCs. These TCRs come from a man younger than 40 in good health and CMV-seronegative.

This clone turned up a few times. The chain has TRBV6-6 and TRBJ1-4, with 8 bases aligning to TRBD1. This CDR3 spans 15 amino acids. The ends lost 4 bases at V and 8 bases at J; junction bases unmatched: 9. Germline-derived CDR1 and CDR2 are MNHNY and SVGAGI (reference sequence). CDR3 amino acids: CASSSHRGLKEKLFF. In DNA, the CDR3 is TGTGCCAGCAGTTCCCACAGGGGGTTGAAAGAAAAACTGTTTTTT.

This clone was seen a handful of times. The rearrangement uses TRBV15 and TRBJ1-1; TRBD1 matches at 9 bases. The CDR3 spans 12 residues. Losses at the gene ends were 5 bases for V and 11 bases for J; bases not matched to a gene: 6. Germline V gives CDR1 LNHNV, CDR2 YYDKDF (reference sequence). The CDR3: CATSPRTGEAFF. Written as DNA, the CDR3 is TGTGCCACCAGCCCCCGGACAGGGGAGGCTTTCTTT.

The chain has TRBV4-3 and TRBJ2-2; 8 bases match TRBD1. V shed 4 bases and J 2 bases; nucleotides not matched to a gene: 6. Per germline, CDR1 LGHNA and CDR2 YSLEER. CDR3 length: 16 residues. CDR3 in amino acids: CASSPRQGLNTGELFF. CDR3 in DNA: TGCGCCAGCAGCCCCCGACAGGGGCTAAACACCGGGGAGCTGTTTTTT.

The chain uses TRBV19 and TRBJ2-7; weak D call: TRBD2 (6 bases). V lost 3 bases and J 4 bases, leaving 13 bases between the germline ends. The CDR3 loop spans 14 amino acids. The germline gives CDR1 LNHDA, CDR2 SQIVND (reference sequence). The CDR3 is CASSISGLAYEQYF. The CDR3 coding sequence is TGTGCCAGTAGTATTTCTGGCCTAGCGTACGAGCAGTACTTC.

The chain joins TRBV7-2 to TRBJ2-7, with 9 bases identical to TRBD2. The CDR3 has 14 amino acids. From germline, CDR1 is SGHTA and CDR2 FQGNSA. V lost 1 base and J lost 6; bases outside the gene matches: 4. CDR3 sequence (DNA): TGTGCCAGCAGCTTAGTTGGGACTAGCAGCGAGCAGTACTTC. Translating it yields CASSLVGTSSEQYF. Filled out from reference TRBV7-2 and TRBJ2-7, the complete variable domain reads GAGVSQSPSNKVTEKGKDVELRCDPISGHTALYWYRQSLGQGLEFLIYFQGNSAPDKSGLPSDRFSAERTGGSVSTLTIQRTQQEDSAVYLCASSLVGTSSEQYFGPGTRLTVT.

The chain joins TRBV5-6 to TRBJ2-2; 8 bases are a match to TRBD1. In germline, CDR1 is SGHDT, CDR2 YYEEEE. The CDR3 covers 14 residues. Losses at the gene ends were 8 bases for V and 10 bases for J; bases not matched to a gene: 13. For the CDR3, the DNA is TGTGCCAGGACGACAGGGGATCGTCGGTTGGAGCTGTTTTTT. This gives the protein CARTTGDRRLELFF.

This clone was observed a single time. The chain couples TRBV9 to TRBJ1-1; 8 nucleotides match TRBD1. V lost 4 bases to trimming and J lost 4 bases; unmatched junction nucleotides: 6. The CDR3 extends over 14 amino acids. Germline-derived CDR1 and CDR2 are SGDLS and YYNGEE. The CDR3 DNA follows: TGTGCCAGCAGCTCTCGGACAGGGTTCACTGAAGCTTTCTTT. It specifies CASSSRTGFTEAFF.

The chain is built from TRBV29-1 and TRBJ2-5, with 10 positions matching TRBD2. Unmatched junction bases numbered 0, after V lost 1 base and J lost 4 bases. This CDR3 is built from 13 residues. Looked up from germline, CDR1 is SQVTM and CDR2 is ANQGSEA. In nucleotides, the CDR3 is TGCAGCGTTGAAGCTAGCGGGGGAGAGACCCAGTACTTC. It is translated as CSVEASGGETQYF. The whole variable domain, remainder taken from reference TRBV29-1 and TRBJ2-5, is SAVISQKPSRDICQRGTSLTIQCQVDSQVTMMFWYRQQPGQSLTLIATANQGSEATYESGFVIDKFPISRPNLTFSTLTVSNMSPEDSSIYLCSVEASGGETQYFGPGTRLLVL.

The rearrangement joins TRBV28 to TRBJ2-7; the match to TRBD2 covers 8 bases. The ends lost 2 bases at V and 1 base at J; junction bases unmatched: 4. CDR3 size: 15 residues. The V gene's germline CDR1 is MDHEN and CDR2 SYDVKM. The chain's CDR3 is CASSLTSGFSYEQYF. Here the CDR3 DNA reads TGTGCCAGCAGTTTAACTAGCGGTTTTTCCTACGAGCAGTACTTC.

This clone occurred once. V usage is TRBV5-4 and J usage is TRBJ1-1, with a weak D call TRBD1 (6 bases). The CDR3 is 13 amino acids. Germline V lookup: CDR1 SGHNT, CDR2 YYREEE (reference sequence). Trimming removed 3 bases at V and 6 bases at J, with 12 bases between. CDR3 in DNA: TGTGCCAGCAGCTCGACGCCAGGGGCTGAAGCTTTCTTT. Translation: CASSSTPGAEAFF.

In its sample, this clone was seen a few times. The V call is TRBV10-2, the J call TRBJ1-1; D is unclear. Germline V lookup: CDR1 WSHSY, CDR2 SAAADI. The ends were cut back, 1 base at V and 6 bases at J, with 6 bases in the middle. This CDR3 region has 12 residues. CDR3: CASSEFESEAFF. CDR3 coding DNA: TGCGCCAGCAGTGAGTTCGAGTCTGAAGCTTTCTTT.

The chain uses TRBV7-2 and TRBJ1-5; D not certain. The CDR3 extends over 15 amino acids. Trimming shortened V by 3 bases and J by 0 bases, and 9 bases separated the two germline ends. Germline CDR1 reads SGHTA; CDR2 reads FQGNSA. The CDR3 DNA sequence: TGTGCCAGCAGCTTTAGCGGCCATAGCAATCAGCCCCAGCATTTT. Encoded protein: CASSFSGHSNQPQHF.

The chain has TRBV27 and TRBJ1-2; D unclear. The length of the CDR3 is 17 residues. Trimming cost V 5 bases and J 7 bases, with 26 bases left between them. Germline V gene sequence: CDR1 MNHEY, CDR2 SMNVEV (reference sequence). CDR3 region: CASSTLSGRTPGGGYTF. The CDR3 nucleotides read TGTGCCAGCAGTACGCTATCGGGCCGGACCCCAGGAGGTGGCTACACCTTC.

The gene calls are TRBV6-1 and TRBJ1-4; 9 nucleotides agree with TRBD1. CDR3 length equals 16 residues. With 2 bases clipped from V and 3 bases from J, the junction kept 4 bases outside the gene matches. Germline loops: CDR1 MNHNS, CDR2 SASEGT. CDR3 DNA: TGTGCCAGCAGTGAAAACAGGGGGCTTGCTAATGAAAAACTGTTTTTT. Translated: CASSENRGLANEKLFF.

The chain combines TRBV28 with TRBJ1-4; TRBD1 might be the D (5 bases). From germline, CDR1 is MDHEN and CDR2 SYDVKM. The CDR3 spans 16 residues. Trimming left V 5 bases short and J 0 bases short, with 13 bases between. CDR3 sequence (DNA): TGTGCCAGCAGTCCTCCAGGGCCCACAACTAATGAAAAACTGTTTTTT. Its translation is CASSPPGPTTNEKLFF. The whole variable domain, remainder taken from reference TRBV28 and TRBJ1-4, is DVKVTQSSRYLVKRTGEKVFLECVQDMDHENMFWYRQDPGLGLRLIYFSYDVKMKEKGDIPEGYSVSREKKERFSLILESASTNQTSMYLCASSPPGPTTNEKLFFGSGTQLSVL.

The CDR3 region has the DNA TGCGCCAGCAGCCAAGGACTAGCGGCGGACGCTGGCACCGGGGAGCTGTTTTTT. Protein product: CASSQGLAADAGTGELFF. The rearrangement uses TRBV4-3 and TRBJ2-2, with 9 bases matching TRBD2. CDR3 size: 18 residues. Germline values: CDR1 LGHNA, CDR2 YSLEER. The ends lost 1 base at V and 4 bases at J; junction bases unmatched: 10.

The chain recombines TRBV10-2 with TRBJ2-7, with 10 bases aligning to TRBD2. The CDR3 loop spans 15 amino acids. Germline CDR1 WSHSY, CDR2 SAAADI. V lost 5 bases, J lost 1 base, and 5 bases stayed unmatched. The CDR3: CASSRTSGISYEQYF. The CDR3 DNA reads TGCGCCAGCAGTCGGACTAGCGGAATATCCTACGAGCAGTACTTC.

This clone was detected a few times. The chain uses TRBV28 and TRBJ2-2; TRBD2 matches 7 bases. J lost 4 bases, V lost 5 bases, and 10 bases had no gene match. The CDR3 loop spans 16 amino acids. The V gene's germline CDR1 is MDHEN and CDR2 SYDVKM. The CDR3 loop is CASSPPRSGFTGELFF. CDR3 bases: TGTGCCAGCAGTCCCCCGCGTAGCGGGTTCACCGGGGAGCTGTTTTTT. Supplemented by reference TRBV28 and TRBJ2-2, the full variable domain reads DVKVTQSSRYLVKRTGEKVFLECVQDMDHENMFWYRQDPGLGLRLIYFSYDVKMKEKGDIPEGYSVSREKKERFSLILESASTNQTSMYLCASSPPRSGFTGELFFGEGSRLTVL.

The chain uses TRBV6-5 and TRBJ2-7; 9 nucleotides line up with TRBD2. V dropped 7 bases and J dropped 4; count of bases not matched to a gene: 11. Germline V lookup: CDR1 MNHEY, CDR2 SVGAGI. CDR3 length equals 15 residues. Written as DNA, the CDR3 is TGTGCCAGCACCTACGGTAGCGGGAGCACGTACGAGCAGTACTTC. It is translated as CASTYGSGSTYEQYF.

The chain links TRBV29-1 to TRBJ2-7, with no clear D. V lost 5 bases, J lost 0 bases, and 8 bases lay in between. This CDR3 has 12 residues. CDR1 is SQVTM, CDR2 ANQGSEA, per germline. The CDR3 protein is CSVLSDSYEQYF. DNA for the CDR3: TGCAGCGTTCTGAGCGACTCCTACGAGCAGTACTTC.